This T cell receptor (beta chain) was documented in a study of CD4+ T cells in melanoma. Study-wide findings and caveats: A reported correlation linked neoantigen-specific CD4+ T cells to CD8+, macrophage and B cell function. Neoantigen-specific CD4+ T cells in melanoma reportedly had diverse differentiation states.

With 3 bases clipped from V and 8 bases from J, the junction kept 0 bases outside the gene matches. The V gene's germline CDR1 is SEHNR and CDR2 FQNEAQ (reference sequence). The CDR3 is 12 amino acids. TCRdb keeps only in-frame clones here, not all; method: immunoSEQ multiplex PCR. The data show approximately 47,000 clones, 89% seen once. On this clone itself: Its antigen remains unidentified.

The chain carries TRBV7-9 and TRBJ1-4, with 7 positions matching TRBD1. This sequence originates from a human donor with melanoma. Sequencing input: peripheral blood. CDR3 amino acids: CASSFRGEKLFF. In DNA, the CDR3 is TGTGCCAGCAGCTTCAGGGGGGAAAAACTGTTTTTT.